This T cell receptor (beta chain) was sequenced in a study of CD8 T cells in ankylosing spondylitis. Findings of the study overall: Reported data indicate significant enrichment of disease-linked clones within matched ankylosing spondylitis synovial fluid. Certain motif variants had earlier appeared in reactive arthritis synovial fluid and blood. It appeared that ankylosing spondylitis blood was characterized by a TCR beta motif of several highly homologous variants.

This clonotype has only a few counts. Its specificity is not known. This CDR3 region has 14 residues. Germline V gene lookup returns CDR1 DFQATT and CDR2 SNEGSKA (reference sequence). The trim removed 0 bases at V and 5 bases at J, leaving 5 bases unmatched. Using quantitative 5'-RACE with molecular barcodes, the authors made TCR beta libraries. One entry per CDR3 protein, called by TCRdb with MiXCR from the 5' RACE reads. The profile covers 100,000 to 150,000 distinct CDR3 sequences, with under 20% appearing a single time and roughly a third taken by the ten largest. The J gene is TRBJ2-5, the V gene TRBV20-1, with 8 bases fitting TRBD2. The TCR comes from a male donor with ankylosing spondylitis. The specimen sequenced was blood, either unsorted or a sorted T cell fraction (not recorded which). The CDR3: CSAREPGGLETQYF. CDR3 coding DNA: TGCAGTGCTAGAGAACCGGGAGGGCTGGAGACCCAGTACTTC.